Below are 9 T cell receptor beta chains sequenced from a single sample in a study of shared clonotypes between healthy human individuals. Libraries were prepared by immunoSEQ multiplex PCR; TCRdb keeps only in-frame clonotypes and omits some of them. Of about a million clones in the sample, around 77% were seen once. The specimen was memory CD4+ T cells from PBMCs. Sample subset: CD45RA-negative fraction. All receptors come from a man younger than 30 in good health. Some clones in this sample may be carry-over from other donors' samples.

Comments on this clone: This may be a read error: a much more frequent sequence differs by one nucleotide. The chain joins TRBV6-1 to TRBJ1-5; TRBD1 matches 8 bases. Unmatched junction bases numbered 3, after V lost 6 bases and J lost 5 bases. The CDR3 spans 13 residues. The germline gives CDR1 MNHNS, CDR2 SASEGT. In nucleotides, the CDR3 is TGTGCCAGCAGAGGGACAGGCCATCAGCCCCAGCATTTT. It translates to CASRGTGHQPQHF.

The rearrangement links TRBV7-3 to TRBJ2-1; 12 bases fit TRBD2. This CDR3 comprises 15 residues. V shed 5 bases, J shed 10 bases, and the junction held 9 bases outside the gene matches. Germline loops: CDR1 SGHTA, CDR2 FQGTGA. The CDR3 DNA reads as TGTGCCAGCAGCGCCGCTAGCGGGAGGGGCGGCGAGCAGTTCTTC. Translating it yields CASSAASGRGGEQFF.

The rearrangement uses TRBV2 and TRBJ1-5; D not certain. There are 14 residues in the CDR3. Germline lookup yields CDR1 SNHLY and CDR2 FYNNEI. The germline V and J ends were trimmed by 4 bases and 5 bases, with 12 bases remaining between them. CDR3 sequence reads: CASSVTWTDQPQHF. CDR3 coding DNA: TGTGCCAGCAGTGTGACCTGGACGGATCAGCCCCAGCATTTT.

This chain joins TRBV7-3 and TRBJ2-7; 13 bases line up with TRBD2. Germline CDR1 SGHTA, CDR2 FQGTGA. This CDR3 region has 15 residues. The J segment lost 6 bases and the V segment lost 2 bases, leaving 4 bases of the junction unmatched. CDR3: CASSLGRTSGSEQYF. Written as DNA, the CDR3 is TGTGCCAGCAGCTTAGGGCGGACTAGCGGGAGCGAGCAGTACTTC.

This clone was detected a few times. The chain carries TRBV5-1 and TRBJ1-1; possible D gene TRBD1, 5 bases. V dropped 3 bases and J dropped 5 bases, with 11 bases sitting between them. Looked up from germline, CDR1 is SGHRS and CDR2 is YFSETQ. This CDR3 region has 13 residues. CDR3 loop: CASSWTEGTEAFF. The CDR3 DNA reads TGCGCCAGCAGCTGGACGGAGGGGACTGAAGCTTTCTTT.

The chain joins TRBV5-1 to TRBJ2-3, with D hard to call. CDR1 and CDR2 from the germline V gene are SGHRS and YFSETQ. The CDR3 length is 16 residues. V lost 0 bases and J lost 0, with 11 bases in between. The CDR3 loop reads CASSLEGRSSTDTQYF. The CDR3, as DNA: TGCGCCAGCAGCTTGGAAGGCAGGTCTAGCACAGATACGCAGTATTTT.

The CDR3 nucleotides are TGTGCCAGCAGCAAACCTATCACCGGGACTAATGTCGAGCAGTACTTC. Translated, it gives CASSKPITGTNVEQYF. The rearrangement links TRBV21-1 to TRBJ2-7; the table gives TRBD2 as D, unverified against the DNA. TRBV21-1 represents a pseudogene. The CDR3 length is 16 residues.

This clone was detected only once. The genes are TRBV27 and TRBJ1-1, with 7 bases aligning to TRBD1. The trim removed 7 bases at V and 6 bases at J, leaving 11 bases unmatched. The CDR3 covers 14 residues. CDR1 MNHEY and CDR2 SMNVEV come from the germline V gene (reference sequence). The CDR3 loop reads CASTRTGTGSEAFF. Here the CDR3 DNA reads TGTGCCAGCACCCGGACAGGTACGGGCTCTGAAGCTTTCTTT.

The chain has TRBV7-2 and TRBJ1-2; TRBD1 matches at 11 bases. The CDR3 is 15 residues long. Germline V CDR1 and CDR2: SGHTA, FQGNSA. With 6 bases clipped from V and 4 bases from J, the junction kept 7 bases outside the gene matches. CDR3 DNA sequence: TGTGCCAGCAGTCAAGACGGGACAGGGGGCTATGGCTACACCTTC. Translation: CASSQDGTGGYGYTF.